Each of the 6 T cell receptor beta chains below was sequenced from the same sample in a study of human T cells and chemical hapten exposure. TCRdb processed the RACE reads anew with MiXCR; each CDR3 protein has one entry. The profile shows fewer than 400,000 distinct CDR3 sequences, approximately 6.3% of them singletons. The time point denotes: patch test 1, 2 weeks after DPC sensitization. Sample treatment: therapeutic diphenylcyclopropenone sensitization with weekly scalp DPC. The sequenced sample was whole blood, obtained in connection with sensitization to the hapten diphenylcyclopropenone (DPC). The receptors were sampled from a woman aged 18-29 years with alopecia areata. Some clones in this sample may be carry-over from other donors' samples.

This clonotype was counted ten times or more. The chain uses TRBV7-9 and TRBJ2-3, with 7 positions matching TRBD2. This CDR3 spans 16 amino acids. Germline CDR1 SEHNR, CDR2 FQNEAQ (reference sequence). The ends lost 5 bases at V and 0 bases at J; junction bases unmatched: 8. CDR3 region: CASSLESSGSTDTQYF. The DNA of the CDR3 is TGTGCCAGCAGCCTTGAGTCTAGCGGTAGCACAGATACGCAGTATTTT.

In its sample, this clonotype was seen many times. This chain connects TRBV4-3 to TRBJ2-5, with D possibly matching TRBD2 (6 bases). CDR1 is LGHNA and CDR2 is YSLEER in the germline V gene. The ends were cut back, 0 bases at V and 4 bases at J, with 9 bases in the middle. The CDR3 has 14 residues. DNA for the CDR3: TGCGCCAGCAGCCAAGATCGGGAGCCAGAGACCCAGTACTTC. Protein sequence: CASSQDREPETQYF.

This clonotype was counted ten times or more. The J gene is TRBJ2-3, the V gene TRBV6-4, with a weak D call TRBD2 (6 bases). The CDR3 is 15 residues long. Between the trimmed V and J ends, which lost 3 bases and 2 bases, there was a span of 12 bases. Germline CDR1 reads MRHNA; CDR2 reads SNTAGT. CDR3 bases: TGTGCCAGCAGTGAAGGCGGGGAACCCACAGATACGCAGTATTTT. Translating gives CASSEGGEPTDTQYF.

This clonotype was seen ten or more times. The gene calls are TRBV12-3 or TRBV12-4 and TRBJ2-1; no clear D. V lost 0 bases and J lost 0, with 15 bases in between. The CDR3 consists of 18 residues. CDR3 bases: TGTGCCAGCAGTTTAGCTTATTCCTCCCTTAGCTCCTACAATGAGCAGTTCTTC. Residues: CASSLAYSSLSSYNEQFF.

Only a few counts were recorded for this clonotype. The rearrangement links TRBV6-1 to TRBJ1-5; 10 nucleotides match TRBD1. J lost 4 bases, V lost 6 bases, and 6 bases had no gene match. The length of the CDR3 is 15 residues. In germline, CDR1 is MNHNS, CDR2 SASEGT. The CDR3 DNA reads TGTGCCAGCAGCACACCGGGACAGGGGAATCAGCCCCAGCATTTT. It is translated as CASSTPGQGNQPQHF.

V usage is TRBV6-2 or TRBV6-3 and J usage is TRBJ2-1; TRBD2 might be the D (7 bases). The CDR3 is 15 residues long. The V and J ends lost 8 bases and 8 bases respectively, with 22 bases between them. The germline V gene encodes CDR1 MNHEY and CDR2 SVGEGT. The CDR3 sequence is CASAAGRGPFHEQFF. For the CDR3, the DNA is TGTGCCAGCGCGGCCGGGCGGGGGCCTTTTCATGAGCAGTTCTTC.